One and the same sample provided the 27 T cell receptor beta chains below, sequenced in a study of T cells in Graves' hyperthyroidism and ophthalmopathy. There were TCR beta CDR3 regions amplified from RNA transcripts. In the first-round RT-PCR of the TCR CDR3, the HTBI primer set was used. TCRdb re-derived calls from the multiplex PCR reads in MiXCR, one entry per CDR3 protein. The profile covers hundreds of thousands of distinct CDR3 sequences, with about a sixth appearing a single time and approximately 3.5% taken by the ten largest. Material: blood. The receptors come from a woman aged 40-49 years with Graves' ophthalmopathy.

This clonotype was counted at least ten times. J is TRBJ2-1 and V is TRBV7-8; 10 positions match TRBD2. Germline CDR1 reads SGHVS; CDR2 reads FQNEAQ. Germline trimming cut 6 bases from V and 3 bases from J; bases unmatched to any gene: 11. The CDR3 consists of 17 residues. The chain's CDR3 is CASSPPAGGTDYNEQFF. The CDR3 DNA reads TGTGCCAGCAGTCCGCCAGCGGGGGGGACTGACTACAATGAGCAGTTCTTC.

This clonotype has a handful of counts. An end of the junction does not agree with germline; a read error may underlie this. The J gene is TRBJ2-7, the V gene TRBV28; D is perhaps TRBD1 or TRBD2 (6 bases each). Germline values: CDR1 MDHEN, CDR2 SYDVKM. The CDR3 contains 14 residues. CDR3 DNA: TGTGCCAGCAGTCCACAGGGAGGAGGCTACGAGCAGTGCTTC. Protein product: CASSPQGGGYEQCF.

This clonotype has a single count. The rearrangement joins TRBV4-1 to TRBJ2-7, with D unclear. This CDR3 is 16 amino acids long. V lost 1 base and J 2 bases, leaving 15 bases between the germline ends. Germline loops: CDR1 MGHRA, CDR2 YSYEKL. This chain's CDR3 is CASSQVFETVTYEQYF. The CDR3 DNA reads as TGCGCCAGCAGCCAAGTGTTTGAGACGGTAACCTACGAGCAGTACTTC.

This chain uses TRBV19 with TRBJ2-1, with 12 positions matching TRBD2. Germline-derived CDR1 and CDR2 are LNHDA and SQIVND (reference sequence). V trimming: 7 bases; J trimming: 9 bases; junction bases outside the gene matches: 4. This CDR3 comprises 13 residues. The CDR3 is CASKGLAGTEQFF. CDR3 nucleotide sequence: TGTGCCAGTAAGGGACTAGCGGGTACTGAGCAGTTCTTC.

On this clonotype: This could be a read error, since a much larger clone is one nucleotide away. This chain links TRBV7-2 with TRBJ2-2; D gene uncertain. The CDR3 spans 14 residues. CDR1 and CDR2 (germline): SGHTA, FQGNSA. The CDR3 here is CASSIRTNTEELFF. CDR3 coding DNA: TGTGCCAGCAGCATTCGGACGAACACCGAGGAGCTGTTTTTT.

V usage is TRBV18 and J usage is TRBJ1-1, with 10 bases that match TRBD1. Germline values: CDR1 KGHSH, CDR2 LQKENI. The CDR3 totals 15 residues. V trimming: 5 bases; J trimming: 7 bases; junction bases outside the gene matches: 10. CDR3 sequence: CASSAAGQGPVEAFF. The CDR3 DNA is TGTGCCAGCTCAGCCGCGGGACAGGGGCCCGTTGAAGCTTTCTTT.

This clonotype was seen at least ten times. The chain links TRBV3-1 to TRBJ1-1, with a tentative D call TRBD1 (5 bases). The V gene's germline CDR1 is LGHDT and CDR2 YNNKEL (reference sequence). Trimming left V 8 bases short and J 3 bases short, with 16 bases between. This CDR3 is 14 amino acids long. The CDR3 here is CASSKGWGDTEAFF. The CDR3 bases are TGTGCCAGCTCGAAGGGGTGGGGGGACACTGAAGCTTTCTTT.

This chain uses TRBV29-1 with TRBJ2-3, with D uncertain. V was clipped by 3 bases and J by 3 bases, with 7 bases between them. The CDR3 totals 12 residues. Germline CDR1 is SQVTM and CDR2 is ANQGSEA. The CDR3 spells CSVEPPTDTQYF. The DNA for the CDR3 is TGCAGCGTTGAGCCACCTACAGATACGCAGTATTTT.

As for this clonotype: Since a much larger clone is just one base distant, this may be a read error. The V call is TRBV7-2, the J call TRBJ1-4; 8 bases are shared with TRBD1. CDR1 is SGHTA, CDR2 FQGNSA, per germline. There are 18 residues in the CDR3. CDR3 sequence reads: CASSLVISGGAHNEKLLF. In DNA form, the CDR3 reads TGTGCCAGCAGCTTAGTGATTTCAGGGGGCGCCCACAATGAAAAACTGCTTTTT. The full variable domain, rest sourced from reference TRBV7-2 and TRBJ1-4, is GAGVSQSPSNKVTEKGKDVELRCDPISGHTALYWYRQSLGQGLEFLIYFQGNSAPDKSGLPSDRFSAERTGGSVSTLTIQRTQQEDSAVYLCASSLVISGGAHNEKLLFGSGTQLSVL.

Comment on this clonotype: A much larger clone lies a single base off, so this may be a read error. The genes are TRBV7-8 and TRBJ2-1, with 7 bases matching TRBD2. V lost 8 bases and J lost 5; bases outside the gene matches: 9. Germline V lookup: CDR1 SGHVS, CDR2 FQNEAQ. The CDR3 is 14 residues long. CDR3 sequence reads: CASGTRDYDNEQFF. CDR3 in DNA: TGTGCCAGCGGCACCCGGGACTACGACAATGAGCAGTTCTTC.

The rearrangement links TRBV6-1 to TRBJ2-5; weak D call: TRBD1 (5 bases). Germline-derived CDR1 and CDR2 are MNHNS and SASEGT. Trimming took off 5 bases at V and 5 bases at J, with 9 bases between the two ends. The CDR3 totals 12 residues. The CDR3 nucleotides are TGTGCCAGCAGTAGACAGTGGGAGACCCAGTACTTC. As protein: CASSRQWETQYF.

V is TRBV29-1 and J is TRBJ2-1; tentatively, D is TRBD2 (7 bases). The germline V gene encodes CDR1 SQVTM and CDR2 ANQGSEA. CDR3 length: 18 residues. Trimming left V 0 bases short and J 7 bases short, with 25 bases between. The CDR3 DNA reads TGCAGCGTTGAAGATACAACCCCGCTGGCGGGGGCGTCGAATGAGCAGTTCTTC. Translated: CSVEDTTPLAGASNEQFF.

The V gene is TRBV24-1, the J gene TRBJ1-6, with 8 bases that match TRBD1. The CDR3 runs 14 residues. Germline assignment: CDR1 KGHDR and CDR2 SFDVKD. J lost 9 bases, V lost 9 bases, and 9 bases had no gene match. The CDR3 DNA reads TGTGCCACCGCAGAAGGACAGGGAGGTTCACCCCTCCACTTT. It encodes CATAEGQGGSPLHF.

The chain employs TRBV20-1 and TRBJ2-2, with unresolved D. CDR1 is DFQATT, CDR2 SNEGSKA, per germline (reference sequence). The CDR3 is 14 amino acids. V lost 6 bases, J lost 0 bases, and 11 bases lay in between. The CDR3 DNA reads TGCAGTGCGAGACGAGGAGCGAACACCGGGGAGCTGTTTTTT. Residues: CSARRGANTGELFF.

This clonotype was observed many times. This chain uses TRBV28 with TRBJ1-2; no definite D call. CDR3 size: 13 residues. Germline assignment: CDR1 MDHEN and CDR2 SYDVKM. V lost 6 bases and J lost 4, with 12 bases in between. This CDR3 is CASRQPDFYGYTF. The CDR3 DNA reads as TGTGCCAGCAGACAGCCCGACTTCTATGGCTACACCTTC.

This clonotype came up a few times. DNA of the CDR3: TGCAGCGTTGGCGGGGTCAACACAGATACGCAGTATTTT. Residues: CSVGGVNTDTQYF. This chain uses TRBV29-1 with TRBJ2-3, with D perhaps TRBD2 (6 bases). Germline V gene lookup returns CDR1 SQVTM and CDR2 ANQGSEA. Trimming stripped 4 bases from V and 2 bases from J, with 10 bases between. The CDR3 is 13 residues long.

The chain is built from TRBV20-1 and TRBJ1-6; D unresolved. The CDR3 length is 14 residues. With 6 bases removed from V and 14 bases from J, the gap between germline ends came to 23 bases. Germline values: CDR1 DFQATT, CDR2 SNEGSKA (reference sequence). CDR3 residues: CSATSGPPEDSLHF. CDR3 sequence (DNA): TGCAGTGCAACCTCCGGGCCCCCGGAGGATTCCCTCCACTTT.

Many counts were recorded for this clonotype. The J gene is TRBJ1-2, the V gene TRBV20-1; possibly TRBD1 for D (5 bases). Germline CDR1 reads DFQATT; CDR2 reads SNEGSKA (reference sequence). V was pared by 1 base and J by 5 bases, with 11 bases between. This CDR3 is built from 13 residues. This CDR3 reads CSARVPQGYGYTF. The CDR3 DNA reads TGCAGTGCTAGAGTCCCTCAGGGATATGGCTACACCTTC.

This clonotype came up many times. The chain links TRBV6-5 to TRBJ2-7, with D perhaps TRBD1 (5 bases). CDR3 length: 14 amino acids. V lost 2 bases and J lost 5, with 13 bases in between. Germline assignment: CDR1 MNHEY and CDR2 SVGAGI. The CDR3 spells CASSYGQGHHEQYF. The CDR3 region has the DNA TGTGCCAGCAGTTACGGGCAGGGCCACCACGAGCAGTACTTC.

This clonotype was seen ten or more times. This chain uses TRBV30 with TRBJ2-3; D is unclear. CDR1 is GTSNPN and CDR2 is SVGIG in the germline V gene (reference sequence). The V end was cut by 2 bases, the J end by 4 bases, with 4 bases between. The CDR3 is 11 residues long. The CDR3 protein is CAWSMADTQYF. CDR3 coding DNA: TGTGCCTGGAGTATGGCAGATACGCAGTATTTT.

The rearrangement joins TRBV6-1 to TRBJ2-2; TRBD2 aligns across 15 bases. Germline V CDR1 and CDR2: MNHNS, SASEGT. Trimming at V came to 6 bases and at J to 8 bases, leaving 4 bases not matched to a gene. The CDR3 has 15 amino acids. In nucleotides, the CDR3 is TGTGCCAGCAGCGGACTAGCGGGGGGGCAGGGGGAGCTGTTTTTT. Translated, it gives CASSGLAGGQGELFF.

This clonotype was seen more than once but under ten times. V usage is TRBV4-1 and J usage is TRBJ2-1; either TRBD1 or TRBD2 may fit D (5 bases each). V was trimmed by 0 bases and J by 2 bases, leaving 11 bases between them. The CDR3 runs to 16 residues. CDR1 MGHRA and CDR2 YSYEKL come from the germline V gene. CDR3 protein: CASSQDLGTPYNEQFF. Here the CDR3 DNA reads TGCGCCAGCAGCCAAGATCTCGGGACCCCCTACAATGAGCAGTTCTTC.

Here the CDR3 reads CASSLAGTGYNEQFF. CDR3 nucleotide sequence: TGTGCCAGCAGTCTAGCCGGGACAGGTTACAATGAGCAGTTCTTC. The genes are TRBV27 and TRBJ2-1, with 8 bases matching TRBD1. The germline CDR1 and CDR2 sequences are MNHEY and SMNVEV (reference sequence). J lost 4 bases, V lost 5 bases, and 7 bases had no gene match. The length of the CDR3 is 15 residues.

This clonotype was found a few times. The rearrangement uses TRBV19 and TRBJ1-5; D possibly corresponds to TRBD1 (5 bases). CDR1 is LNHDA and CDR2 is SQIVND in the germline V gene (reference sequence). The CDR3 loop spans 14 amino acids. The V and J ends lost 3 bases and 3 bases respectively, with 9 bases between them. The CDR3 loop reads CASSIADNNQPQHF. As DNA, the CDR3 is TGTGCCAGTAGTATTGCGGACAACAATCAGCCCCAGCATTTT.

The gene calls are TRBV20-1 and TRBJ1-5; a possible D gene is TRBD1 (5 bases). The germline V gene encodes CDR1 DFQATT and CDR2 SNEGSKA (reference sequence). The V gene lost 4 bases and the J gene lost 7 bases, with 17 bases spanning the gap. The CDR3 covers 14 residues. The CDR3 sequence: CSAKGSAAGQPQHF. The CDR3 region has the DNA TGCAGTGCTAAAGGGTCGGCTGCAGGGCAGCCCCAGCATTTT.

This clonotype was counted only a few times. Relative to the germline gene, one junction end is altered; a read error may explain this. The genes are TRBV13 and TRBJ2-3; 12 bases are shared with TRBD2. Germline-derived CDR1 and CDR2 are PRHDT and FYEKMQ (reference sequence). The CDR3 runs to 16 residues. CDR3 coding DNA: TGCGCCAGCAGCCAAACTAGCGGGGGGCGCACAGATACGCAGTATTTT. It codes for CASSQTSGGRTDTQYF. The whole variable domain, filled in from reference TRBV13 and TRBJ2-3, reads AAGVIQSPRHLIKEKRETATLKCYPIPRHDTVYWYQQGPGQDPQFLISFYEKMQSDKGSIPDRFSAQQFSDYHSELNMSSLELGDSALYFCASSQTSGGRTDTQYFGPGTRLTVL.

This clonotype was recorded at least ten times. The CDR3 spells CSAREGGGRNEQFF. DNA for the CDR3: TGCAGTGCTAGAGAAGGGGGCGGGAGGAATGAGCAGTTCTTC. The chain uses TRBV20-1 and TRBJ2-1; D possibly corresponds to TRBD2 (8 bases). Per the germline V gene, CDR1 is DFQATT and CDR2 is SNEGSKA (reference sequence). Trimming cost V 0 bases and J 7 bases, with 13 bases left between them. CDR3 size: 14 residues.